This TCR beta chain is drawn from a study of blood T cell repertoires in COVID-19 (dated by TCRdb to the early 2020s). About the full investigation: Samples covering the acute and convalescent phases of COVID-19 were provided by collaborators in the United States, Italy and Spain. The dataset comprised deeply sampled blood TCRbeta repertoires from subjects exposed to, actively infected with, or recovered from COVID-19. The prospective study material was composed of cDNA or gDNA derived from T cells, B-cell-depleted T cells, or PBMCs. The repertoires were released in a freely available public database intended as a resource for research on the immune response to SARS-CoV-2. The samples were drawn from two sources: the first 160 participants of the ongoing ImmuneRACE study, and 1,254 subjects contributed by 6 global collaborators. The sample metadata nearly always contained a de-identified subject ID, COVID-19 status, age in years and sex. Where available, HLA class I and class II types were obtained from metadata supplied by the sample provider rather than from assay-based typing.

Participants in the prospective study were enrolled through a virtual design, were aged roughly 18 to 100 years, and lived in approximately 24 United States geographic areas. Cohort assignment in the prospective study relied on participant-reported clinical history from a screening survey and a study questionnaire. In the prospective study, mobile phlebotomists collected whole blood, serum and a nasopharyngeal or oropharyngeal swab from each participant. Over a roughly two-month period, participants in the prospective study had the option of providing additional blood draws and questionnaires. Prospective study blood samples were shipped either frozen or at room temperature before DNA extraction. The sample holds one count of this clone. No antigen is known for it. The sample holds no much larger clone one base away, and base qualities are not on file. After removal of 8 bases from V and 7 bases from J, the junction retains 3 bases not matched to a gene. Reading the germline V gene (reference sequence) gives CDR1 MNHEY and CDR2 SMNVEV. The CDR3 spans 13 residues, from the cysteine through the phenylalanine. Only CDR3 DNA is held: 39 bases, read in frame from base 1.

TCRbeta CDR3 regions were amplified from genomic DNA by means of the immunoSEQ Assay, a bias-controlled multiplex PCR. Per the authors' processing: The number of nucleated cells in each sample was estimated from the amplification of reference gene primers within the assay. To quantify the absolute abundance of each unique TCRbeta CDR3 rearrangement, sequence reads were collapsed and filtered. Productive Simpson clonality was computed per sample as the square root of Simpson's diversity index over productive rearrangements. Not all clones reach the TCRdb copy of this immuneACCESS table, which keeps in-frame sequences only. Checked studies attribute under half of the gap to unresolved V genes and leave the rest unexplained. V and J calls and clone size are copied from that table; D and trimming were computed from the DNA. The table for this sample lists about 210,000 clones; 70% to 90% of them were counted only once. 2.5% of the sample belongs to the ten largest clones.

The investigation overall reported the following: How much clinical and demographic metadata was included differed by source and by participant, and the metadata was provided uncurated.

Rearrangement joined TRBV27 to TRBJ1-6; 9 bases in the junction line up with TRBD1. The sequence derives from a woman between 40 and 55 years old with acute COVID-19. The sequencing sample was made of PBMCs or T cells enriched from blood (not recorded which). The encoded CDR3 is CASGTGWNSPLHF. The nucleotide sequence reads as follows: TGTGCCAGCGGGACAGGGTGGAATTCACCCCTCCACTTT.